This TCR beta chain was captured by sequencing in a study of CD4+ T cells in melanoma. CDR1 is KGHSH and CDR2 is LQKENI in the germline V gene. The CDR3 loop spans 16 amino acids. Between the trimmed V and J ends, which lost 0 bases and 5 bases, there was a span of 14 bases. Assay: immunoSEQ multiplex PCR; the TCRdb copy retains only in-frame clones and omits some. The sample contains some 10,000 clones, approximately 69% of which appear only once. About this clone: Its antigen remains unknown.

Whole-study results and caveats: A reported correlation linked neoantigen-specific CD4+ T cells to CD8+, macrophage and B cell function. In melanoma, neoantigen-specific CD4+ T cells reportedly differed in differentiation state.

The TCR sequence derives from a human donor with melanoma. Material: peripheral blood. The chain couples TRBV18 to TRBJ2-1; maybe TRBD2 (6 bases). The CDR3 bases are TGTGCCAGCTCACCACCGGGGGGTCCGTTAGACAATGAGCAGTTCTTC. Its translation: CASSPPGGPLDNEQFF.